This T cell receptor beta chain was captured in a study of graft-versus-host responses after intestinal transplantation. The method was immunoSEQ multiplex PCR; TCRdb's version includes in-frame clones alone and lacks a portion of them. The data contain 81,000 or so clones, 90% to 95% of them singletons. The germline V gene has CDR1 SGHTA and CDR2 FQGNSA. The CDR3 runs 11 residues. V was shortened by 5 bases and J by 6 bases, with 8 bases between the two germline ends. Findings and limits, study-wide: Allografts of one patient group, those with graft-donor T cell macrochimerism, had high graft-versus-host to host-versus-graft clonal ratios.

With respect to this clone: The target antigen is unknown.

The source material was unstimulated CD8+ T cells sorted from spleen or lymph node cells, sampled before transplant. This TCR derives from a human donor who was the organ donor for an intestinal transplant. V and J are TRBV7-2 and TRBJ2-7, with TRBD1 as a possible D gene (5 bases). CDR3 region: CASSPGLEQYF. In DNA form, the CDR3 reads TGTGCCAGCAGCCCAGGGCTCGAGCAGTACTTC.